This T cell receptor beta chain was recorded in a study of cytomegalovirus exposure and HLA in healthy donors. The overall study: Around 80 million unique TCRs from HLA-typed donors were held in an early data release.

The PCR was carried out with 60 Vbeta primers and 13 Jbeta primers. Original processing notes: Roughly 83 million unique TCR beta chains, some 9.9 million of them shared, were counted by a later analysis. The protocol was immunoSEQ multiplex PCR, while the TCRdb copy is restricted to in-frame clones and leaves out a portion. V, J and clone size were drawn from that table, and D and trimming were deduced from the DNA. The sample has about 130,000 clones, about 70% seen once; the top ten hold 5.5% to 8.5%. This clone was seen more than once but under ten times. Its antigen is as yet unknown. Overall study findings and caveats: Later genetic work tied a missense DCLRE1C variant to beta-chain V and J trimming.

The CDR3 length is 15 residues. V lost 2 bases, J lost 4 bases, and 6 bases stayed unmatched. The germline gives CDR1 MDHEN, CDR2 SYDVKM. The sequencing input was PBMCs. This clonotype originated in a male donor in good health and CMV-seronegative. This chain connects TRBV28 to TRBJ2-7; TRBD1 matches 9 bases. CDR3 DNA sequence: TGTGCCAGCAGTTTAGCCGGGACAGGGTTTTACGAGCAGTACTTC. It is translated as CASSLAGTGFYEQYF.